This TCR beta chain derives from a study of T cell repertoires in cytomegalovirus infection. As for the study in general: Indications of both CMV infection and matching HLA type were provided by public TCR beta signatures.

TCRdb used MiXCR to reprocess the reads, holding one entry per CDR3 protein. The table records fewer than 200,000 distinct CDR3 sequences, roughly 20% of them present only once. The ends were cut back, 7 bases at V and 0 bases at J, with 6 bases in the middle. This CDR3 has 13 amino acids. Germline values: CDR1 LNHDA, CDR2 SQIVND (reference sequence). Many counts were recorded for this clonotype. The chain combines TRBV19 with TRBJ2-2; D unclear. Specimen: PBMCs. The sequence was obtained from a human donor in good health (CMV status not recorded). Some clones in this sample may be carry-over from other donors' samples. The CDR3 sequence: CASTPANTGELFF. The CDR3 region has the DNA TGTGCCAGTACCCCCGCGAACACCGGGGAGCTGTTTTTT. The complete variable domain, with remaining parts taken from reference TRBV19 and TRBJ2-2, reads DGGITQSPKYLFRKEGQNVTLSCEQNLNHDAMYWYRQDPGQGLRLIYYSQIVNDFQKGDIAEGYSVSREKKESFPLTVTSAQKNPTAFYLCASTPANTGELFFGEGSRLTVL.